This T cell receptor beta chain appears in the sequencing data of a study of Graves' ophthalmopathy and Graves' hyperthyroidism. Study-level points and caveats: Most thyroid-expanded clonotypes exceeding 0.001 frequency were also found in blood.

V was cut by 7 bases and J by 0 bases, with 4 bases left in between. The CDR3 extends over 13 amino acids. From germline, CDR1 is SEHNR and CDR2 FQNEAQ (reference sequence). Amplification targeted the TCR beta CDR3 regions, with RNA transcripts as the source material. Investigators did first-round RT-PCR with HTBI primers, then second-round multiplex PCR. TCRdb re-analysed the multiplex PCR reads in MiXCR, keeping a single row per CDR3 protein. The repertoire has about 1.1 million distinct CDR3 sequences, 36% of them found once; the top ten carry 11%. Hyperthyroidism patients had new diagnoses, durations under 2 months, and ages of 18 to 65. Exclusion criteria comprised other autoimmune diseases, uncontrolled infections, pregnancy or lactation in patients. This clonotype was seen many times. Its antigen is not identified.

The chain is built from TRBV7-9 and TRBJ2-6; no clear D gene. Sequencing input: peripheral blood or thyroid tissue (not recorded which). This receptor was obtained from an adult man with Graves' hyperthyroidism. The CDR3 coding sequence is TGTGCCAGCACCGACTCTGGGGCCAACGTCCTGACTTTC. Residues: CASTDSGANVLTF.